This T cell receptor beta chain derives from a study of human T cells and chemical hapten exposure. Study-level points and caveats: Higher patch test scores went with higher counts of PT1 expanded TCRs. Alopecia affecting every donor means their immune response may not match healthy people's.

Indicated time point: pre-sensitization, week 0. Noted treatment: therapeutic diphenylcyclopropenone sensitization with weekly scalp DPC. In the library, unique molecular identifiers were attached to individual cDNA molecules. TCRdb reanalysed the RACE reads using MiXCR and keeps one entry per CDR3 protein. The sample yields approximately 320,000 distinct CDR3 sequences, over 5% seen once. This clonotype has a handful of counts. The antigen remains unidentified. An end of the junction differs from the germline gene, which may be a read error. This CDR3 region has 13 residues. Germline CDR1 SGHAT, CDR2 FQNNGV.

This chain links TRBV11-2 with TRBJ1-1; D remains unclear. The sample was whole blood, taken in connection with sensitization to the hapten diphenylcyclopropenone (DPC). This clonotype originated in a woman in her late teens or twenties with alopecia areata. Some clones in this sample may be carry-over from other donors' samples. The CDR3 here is CASSLSQDTEAFF. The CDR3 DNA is TGTGCCAGCAGCCTGAGCCAAGACACCGAAGCTTTCTTT.